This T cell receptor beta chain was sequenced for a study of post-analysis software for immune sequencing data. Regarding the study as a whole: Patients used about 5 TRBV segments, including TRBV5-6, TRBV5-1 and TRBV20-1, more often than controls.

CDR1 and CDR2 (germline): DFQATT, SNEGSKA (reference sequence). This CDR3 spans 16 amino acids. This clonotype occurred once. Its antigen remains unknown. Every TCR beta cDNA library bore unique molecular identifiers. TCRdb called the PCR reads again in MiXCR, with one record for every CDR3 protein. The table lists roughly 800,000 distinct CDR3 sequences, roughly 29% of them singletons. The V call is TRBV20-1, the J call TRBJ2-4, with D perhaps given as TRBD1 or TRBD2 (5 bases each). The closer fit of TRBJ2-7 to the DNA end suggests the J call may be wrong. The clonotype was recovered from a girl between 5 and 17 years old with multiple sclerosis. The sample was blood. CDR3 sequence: CSARDYAGQVGGEQYF. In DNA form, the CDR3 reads TGCAGTGCTAGAGACTACGCTGGACAAGTTGGGGGCGAGCAGTACTTC.